This paragraph covers one TCR beta chain sequence. Here immunoSEQ multiplex PCR was the method, and the copy in TCRdb shows in-frame clones only, minus some. The sample yields roughly 100,000 clones, more than 85% seen once. This record belongs to a study of technical replicates of blood from several donors. The CDR3 spans 14 residues. Germline loops: CDR1 MDHEN, CDR2 SYDVKM. J was trimmed by 4 bases and V by 2 bases; bases with no gene match: 0. Sample: T cells isolated from PBMCs. This receptor was identified in a human donor in good health. The chain has TRBV28 and TRBJ1-1; TRBD1 matches at 11 bases. The CDR3 loop reads CASSLGTGGTEAFF. The CDR3, as DNA: TGTGCCAGCAGTTTAGGGACAGGGGGCACTGAAGCTTTCTTT.